The 23 T cell receptor beta chains below all came from one sample that was sequenced in a study of regulatory T cells in long-lasting Graves disease. Indicated time point: persistent/refractory GD, antithyroid drugs over 5 years with positive TRAb. From RNA extracted from PBMCs, the TCR library was made. Construction of TCR beta libraries relied on iRepertoire HTBI primers and on Arm-PCR targeting CDR3 regions. In TCRdb, the multiplex PCR reads were re-called with MiXCR into one record per CDR3 protein. The sample lists 400,000 or so distinct CDR3 sequences, less than 25% occurring once. The material sequenced was peripheral blood mononuclear cells (PBMCs), taken when the disease was refractory, from a patient treated with antithyroid drugs. All receptors come from a female donor with Graves disease.

The sample holds a few counts of this clonotype. The J gene is TRBJ2-5, the V gene TRBV19; 8 bases match TRBD1. The CDR3 loop spans 14 amino acids. The trim removed 6 bases at V and 4 bases at J, leaving 7 bases unmatched. Germline CDR1 reads LNHDA; CDR2 reads SQIVND (reference sequence). DNA of the CDR3: TGTGCCAGTAGCGGTTACGGGACAGGAGAGACCCAGTACTTC. Protein: CASSGYGTGETQYF. Variable domain in full (rest from reference TRBV19 and TRBJ2-5): DGGITQSPKYLFRKEGQNVTLSCEQNLNHDAMYWYRQDPGQGLRLIYYSQIVNDFQKGDIAEGYSVSREKKESFPLTVTSAQKNPTAFYLCASSGYGTGETQYFGPGTRLLVL.

This clonotype was observed a few times. The chain recombines TRBV20-1 with TRBJ2-2; tentative D call: TRBD2 (6 bases). Trimming pared 0 bases from V and 1 base from J, leaving 9 bases between. The length of the CDR3 is 15 residues. Germline assignment: CDR1 DFQATT and CDR2 SNEGSKA (reference sequence). In DNA form, the CDR3 reads TGCAGTGCTAGAGAGGCGGGGTTGAACACCGGGGAGCTGTTTTTT. Translation: CSAREAGLNTGELFF.

This clonotype appeared many times. This chain joins TRBV19 and TRBJ1-2, with 8 bases identical to TRBD1. This CDR3 is 14 amino acids long. CDR1 LNHDA and CDR2 SQIVND come from the germline V gene (reference sequence). V shed 3 bases, J shed 7 bases, and the junction held 7 bases outside the gene matches. The CDR3 region has the DNA TGTGCCAGTAGTATCAAGACAGGGGCGGTTGGCTACACCTTC. It is translated as CASSIKTGAVGYTF.

This clonotype was seen many times. This chain uses TRBV2 with TRBJ2-7; D not certain. The CDR3 is 15 amino acids. The germline CDR1 and CDR2 sequences are SNHLY and FYNNEI. Trimming stripped 6 bases from V and 0 bases from J, with 15 bases between. The CDR3 here is CASRPEWVSSYEQYF. The CDR3, as DNA: TGTGCCAGCAGGCCAGAATGGGTCAGCTCCTACGAGCAGTACTTC.

The V and J genes are TRBV5-1 and TRBJ2-5; 11 bases agree with TRBD2. This CDR3 has 17 residues. Germline-derived CDR1 and CDR2 are SGHRS and YFSETQ. V dropped 1 base and J dropped 5; count of bases not matched to a gene: 10. The CDR3 loop is CASSLYLTSGRTETQYF. For the CDR3, the DNA is TGCGCCAGCAGCTTGTATCTAACTAGCGGGAGAACGGAGACCCAGTACTTC.

V is TRBV19 and J is TRBJ1-1; no definite D call. Deletions cut 3 bases from V and 6 bases from J, with 14 bases between. The CDR3 loop spans 14 amino acids. Looked up from germline, CDR1 is LNHDA and CDR2 is SQIVND (reference sequence). The CDR3 bases are TGTGCCAGTAGTATGGGTCCCGTTGGGTCTGAAGCTTTCTTT. It yields the protein CASSMGPVGSEAFF.

The chain links TRBV9 to TRBJ1-2, with D uncertain. Germline V gene sequence: CDR1 SGDLS, CDR2 YYNGEE. The CDR3 loop spans 13 amino acids. V dropped 1 base and J dropped 4 bases, with 8 bases sitting between them. The CDR3 DNA is TGTGCCAGCAGCGTATCCGATGGCTATGGCTACACCTTC. It is translated as CASSVSDGYGYTF.

The chain uses TRBV6-1 and TRBJ1-6; a weak D match, TRBD1 (5 bases). Germline lookup yields CDR1 MNHNS and CDR2 SASEGT. The V gene lost 8 bases and the J gene lost 6 bases, with 11 bases spanning the gap. This CDR3 spans 13 amino acids. The DNA for the CDR3 is TGTGCCAGCCGCCGGGGCCTTAATTCACCCCTCCACTTT. Translated: CASRRGLNSPLHF.

This clonotype was recorded many times. This chain connects TRBV7-2 to TRBJ2-5; TRBD2 is a possible D gene (6 bases). Looked up from germline, CDR1 is SGHTA and CDR2 is FQGNSA. CDR3 length equals 12 residues. The germline V and J ends were trimmed by 3 bases and 5 bases, with 7 bases remaining between them. In DNA form, the CDR3 reads TGTGCCAGCAGCTTGGGGAGGGAGACCCAGTACTTC. It encodes CASSLGRETQYF.

This clonotype was found many times. This chain links TRBV2 with TRBJ1-5; no definite D call. The CDR3 is 15 residues long. CDR1 and CDR2 from the germline V gene are SNHLY and FYNNEI. Trimming took 6 bases from V and 0 from J, leaving 12 bases between them. The CDR3 region has the DNA TGTGCCAGCAGCTTAGGCCAGTATAGCAATCAGCCCCAGCATTTT. Its translation: CASSLGQYSNQPQHF.

The table lists this clonotype with many counts. The chain has TRBV15 and TRBJ1-6; 9 nucleotides match TRBD1. The CDR3 has 16 amino acids. The germline V gene encodes CDR1 LNHNV and CDR2 YYDKDF (reference sequence). The J segment lost 8 bases and the V segment lost 1 base, leaving 6 bases of the junction unmatched. The CDR3 is CATSRVTGTGHSPLHF. As DNA, the CDR3 is TGTGCCACCAGCAGAGTCACCGGGACAGGGCATTCACCCCTCCACTTT.

This clonotype showed up many times. V and J are TRBV20-1 and TRBJ1-4, with 10 bases matching TRBD1. Germline trimming cut 1 base from V and 6 bases from J; bases unmatched to any gene: 2. This CDR3 comprises 14 residues. CDR1 is DFQATT and CDR2 is SNEGSKA in the germline V gene (reference sequence). The CDR3 loop is CSARAGTGDEKLFF. The CDR3 DNA reads as TGCAGTGCTAGAGCCGGGACAGGGGATGAAAAACTGTTTTTT.

The CDR3 sequence is CASSTWRGDQETQYF. For the CDR3, the DNA is TGTGCCAGCAGCACATGGCGGGGGGACCAAGAGACCCAGTACTTC. This chain joins TRBV7-9 and TRBJ2-5; TRBD2 aligns across 8 bases. In germline, CDR1 is SEHNR, CDR2 FQNEAQ (reference sequence). V shed 5 bases and J 0 bases; nucleotides not matched to a gene: 5. The CDR3 is made up of 15 amino acids.

The chain employs TRBV20-1 and TRBJ2-7, with no clear D. Trimming removed 5 bases from V and 2 bases from J, with 19 bases in between. This CDR3 spans 15 amino acids. Germline CDR1 is DFQATT and CDR2 is SNEGSKA (reference sequence). The CDR3 DNA sequence: TGCAGTGCTGAGTCGGGTTCCCGTATAACCTACGAGCAGTACTTC. It codes for CSAESGSRITYEQYF.

The rearrangement joins TRBV6-1 to TRBJ1-5; TRBD1 aligns across 9 bases. Losses at the gene ends were 6 bases for V and 1 base for J; bases not matched to a gene: 10. Germline V lookup: CDR1 MNHNS, CDR2 SASEGT. The CDR3 length is 17 residues. The CDR3 spells CASSRTGTGISNQPQHF. CDR3 nucleotide sequence: TGTGCCAGCAGCAGAACCGGGACAGGGATAAGCAATCAGCCCCAGCATTTT.

Of note for this clonotype: A much larger clonotype is one base distant, so this may be a read error. The CDR3 nucleotides are TGTGCCAGCAGCCCCGCCGGACTACCTAACACCAGGGAGCTGTTTTTT. It is translated as CASSPAGLPNTRELFF. The chain couples TRBV9 to TRBJ2-2; possible D gene TRBD2, 6 bases. CDR1 SGDLS and CDR2 YYNGEE come from the germline V gene. The length of the CDR3 is 16 residues. Based on the CDR3 plus reference TRBV9 and TRBJ2-2, the full variable domain is DSGVTQTPKHLITATGQRVTLRCSPRSGDLSVYWYQQSLDQGLQFLIQYYNGEERAKGNILERFSAQQFPDLHSELNLSSLELGDSALYFCASSPAGLPNTRELFFGEGSRLTVL.

The genes are TRBV19 and TRBJ1-1; tentative D call: TRBD1 (5 bases). V lost 2 bases and J 7 bases, leaving 14 bases between the germline ends. The length of the CDR3 is 14 residues. Germline-derived CDR1 and CDR2 are LNHDA and SQIVND (reference sequence). The DNA of the CDR3 is TGTGCCAGTAGTATATCCGGGACGCGGGGTGAAGCTTTCTTT. It codes for CASSISGTRGEAFF.

This clonotype came up a few times. V usage is TRBV3-1 and J usage is TRBJ1-3; D call uncertain. Trimming took 3 bases from V and 8 from J, leaving 11 bases between them. Germline V lookup: CDR1 LGHDT, CDR2 YNNKEL (reference sequence). The length of the CDR3 is 13 residues. CDR3 region: CASSQDQGDTIYF. DNA for the CDR3: TGTGCCAGCAGCCAGGACCAAGGAGACACCATATATTTT.

The CDR3 region has the DNA TGTGCCAGCTGGTCGGGGGGGTATACCGGGGAGCTGTTTTTT. Amino acid sequence: CASWSGGYTGELFF. The V gene is TRBV6-1, the J gene TRBJ2-2; 8 nucleotides line up with TRBD2. Germline V CDR1 and CDR2: MNHNS, SASEGT. With V trimmed by 8 bases and J by 5 bases, 7 bases remained unmatched. CDR3 size: 14 residues.

This clonotype has more than one count but fewer than ten. The V and J genes are TRBV29-1 and TRBJ1-2; TRBD1 agrees at 7 bases. Germline V gives CDR1 SQVTM, CDR2 ANQGSEA. V shed 7 bases, J shed 7 bases, and the junction held 9 bases outside the gene matches. The CDR3 is made up of 12 amino acids. Here the CDR3 DNA reads TGCAGCGCGGCGACAGGGTTGGGTGGCTACACCTTC. Protein sequence: CSAATGLGGYTF.

About this clonotype itself: One base away lies a much larger clone, so this may be a sequencing read error. Likely a read error: the CDR3 ends without its conserved phenylalanine or tryptophan. The chain carries TRBV3-1 and TRBJ2-7, with 7 bases matching TRBD2. The CDR3 runs to 15 residues. Looked up from germline, CDR1 is LGHDT and CDR2 is YNNKEL (reference sequence). V shed 4 bases, J shed 6 bases, and the junction held 12 bases outside the gene matches. The CDR3, as DNA: TGTGCCAGCAGCCCGCTAGGCGGCGGGAGATCCGAGCAGTACCTC. Translation gives CASSPLGGGRSEQYL.

The rearrangement joins TRBV4-3 to TRBJ1-4, with D uncertain. From germline, CDR1 is LGHNA and CDR2 YSLEER. Trimming took off 1 base at V and 8 bases at J, with 17 bases between the two ends. CDR3 length equals 16 residues. CDR3 nucleotides: TGCGCCAGCAGCCAAGCCCGGACGTCTTGGAGCGAAAAACTGTTTTTT. Encoded protein: CASSQARTSWSEKLFF.

This clonotype has just a few counts. V gene TRBV2 combines with J gene TRBJ2-7; the match to TRBD2 covers 12 bases. This CDR3 has 16 amino acids. The trim removed 5 bases at V and 9 bases at J, leaving 14 bases unmatched. From germline, CDR1 is SNHLY and CDR2 FYNNEI. The CDR3 spells CASSYGTSGQTKGQYF. DNA of the CDR3: TGTGCCAGCAGTTACGGGACTAGCGGGCAAACCAAGGGGCAGTACTTC.